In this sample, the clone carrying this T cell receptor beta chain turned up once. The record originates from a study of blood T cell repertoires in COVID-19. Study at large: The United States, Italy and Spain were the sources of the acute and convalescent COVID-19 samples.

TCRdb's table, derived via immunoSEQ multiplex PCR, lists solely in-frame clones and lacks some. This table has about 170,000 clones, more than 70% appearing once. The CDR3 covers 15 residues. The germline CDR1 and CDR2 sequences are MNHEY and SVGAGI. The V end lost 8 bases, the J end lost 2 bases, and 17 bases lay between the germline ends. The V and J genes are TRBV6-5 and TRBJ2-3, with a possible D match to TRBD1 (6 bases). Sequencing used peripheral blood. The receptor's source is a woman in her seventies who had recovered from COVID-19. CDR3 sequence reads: CASGRGRGNTDTQYF. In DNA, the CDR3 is TGTGCCAGCGGTAGGGGAAGGGGGAACACAGATACGCAGTATTTT.